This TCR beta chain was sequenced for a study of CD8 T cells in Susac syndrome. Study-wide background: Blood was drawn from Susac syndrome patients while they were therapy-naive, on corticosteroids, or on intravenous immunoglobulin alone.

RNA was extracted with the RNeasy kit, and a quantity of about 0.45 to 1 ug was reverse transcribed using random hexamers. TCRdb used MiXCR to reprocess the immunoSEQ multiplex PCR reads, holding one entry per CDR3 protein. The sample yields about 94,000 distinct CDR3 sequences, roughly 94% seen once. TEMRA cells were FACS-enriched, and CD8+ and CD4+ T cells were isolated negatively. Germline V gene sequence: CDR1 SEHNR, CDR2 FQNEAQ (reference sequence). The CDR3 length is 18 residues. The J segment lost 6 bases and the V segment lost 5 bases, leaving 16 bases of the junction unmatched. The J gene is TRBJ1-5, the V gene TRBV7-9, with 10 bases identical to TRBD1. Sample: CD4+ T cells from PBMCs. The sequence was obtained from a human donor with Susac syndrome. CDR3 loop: CASSLSTGQGIMAQPQHF. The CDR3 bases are TGTGCCAGCAGCCTTTCCACGGGACAGGGGATTATGGCTCAGCCCCAGCATTTT.